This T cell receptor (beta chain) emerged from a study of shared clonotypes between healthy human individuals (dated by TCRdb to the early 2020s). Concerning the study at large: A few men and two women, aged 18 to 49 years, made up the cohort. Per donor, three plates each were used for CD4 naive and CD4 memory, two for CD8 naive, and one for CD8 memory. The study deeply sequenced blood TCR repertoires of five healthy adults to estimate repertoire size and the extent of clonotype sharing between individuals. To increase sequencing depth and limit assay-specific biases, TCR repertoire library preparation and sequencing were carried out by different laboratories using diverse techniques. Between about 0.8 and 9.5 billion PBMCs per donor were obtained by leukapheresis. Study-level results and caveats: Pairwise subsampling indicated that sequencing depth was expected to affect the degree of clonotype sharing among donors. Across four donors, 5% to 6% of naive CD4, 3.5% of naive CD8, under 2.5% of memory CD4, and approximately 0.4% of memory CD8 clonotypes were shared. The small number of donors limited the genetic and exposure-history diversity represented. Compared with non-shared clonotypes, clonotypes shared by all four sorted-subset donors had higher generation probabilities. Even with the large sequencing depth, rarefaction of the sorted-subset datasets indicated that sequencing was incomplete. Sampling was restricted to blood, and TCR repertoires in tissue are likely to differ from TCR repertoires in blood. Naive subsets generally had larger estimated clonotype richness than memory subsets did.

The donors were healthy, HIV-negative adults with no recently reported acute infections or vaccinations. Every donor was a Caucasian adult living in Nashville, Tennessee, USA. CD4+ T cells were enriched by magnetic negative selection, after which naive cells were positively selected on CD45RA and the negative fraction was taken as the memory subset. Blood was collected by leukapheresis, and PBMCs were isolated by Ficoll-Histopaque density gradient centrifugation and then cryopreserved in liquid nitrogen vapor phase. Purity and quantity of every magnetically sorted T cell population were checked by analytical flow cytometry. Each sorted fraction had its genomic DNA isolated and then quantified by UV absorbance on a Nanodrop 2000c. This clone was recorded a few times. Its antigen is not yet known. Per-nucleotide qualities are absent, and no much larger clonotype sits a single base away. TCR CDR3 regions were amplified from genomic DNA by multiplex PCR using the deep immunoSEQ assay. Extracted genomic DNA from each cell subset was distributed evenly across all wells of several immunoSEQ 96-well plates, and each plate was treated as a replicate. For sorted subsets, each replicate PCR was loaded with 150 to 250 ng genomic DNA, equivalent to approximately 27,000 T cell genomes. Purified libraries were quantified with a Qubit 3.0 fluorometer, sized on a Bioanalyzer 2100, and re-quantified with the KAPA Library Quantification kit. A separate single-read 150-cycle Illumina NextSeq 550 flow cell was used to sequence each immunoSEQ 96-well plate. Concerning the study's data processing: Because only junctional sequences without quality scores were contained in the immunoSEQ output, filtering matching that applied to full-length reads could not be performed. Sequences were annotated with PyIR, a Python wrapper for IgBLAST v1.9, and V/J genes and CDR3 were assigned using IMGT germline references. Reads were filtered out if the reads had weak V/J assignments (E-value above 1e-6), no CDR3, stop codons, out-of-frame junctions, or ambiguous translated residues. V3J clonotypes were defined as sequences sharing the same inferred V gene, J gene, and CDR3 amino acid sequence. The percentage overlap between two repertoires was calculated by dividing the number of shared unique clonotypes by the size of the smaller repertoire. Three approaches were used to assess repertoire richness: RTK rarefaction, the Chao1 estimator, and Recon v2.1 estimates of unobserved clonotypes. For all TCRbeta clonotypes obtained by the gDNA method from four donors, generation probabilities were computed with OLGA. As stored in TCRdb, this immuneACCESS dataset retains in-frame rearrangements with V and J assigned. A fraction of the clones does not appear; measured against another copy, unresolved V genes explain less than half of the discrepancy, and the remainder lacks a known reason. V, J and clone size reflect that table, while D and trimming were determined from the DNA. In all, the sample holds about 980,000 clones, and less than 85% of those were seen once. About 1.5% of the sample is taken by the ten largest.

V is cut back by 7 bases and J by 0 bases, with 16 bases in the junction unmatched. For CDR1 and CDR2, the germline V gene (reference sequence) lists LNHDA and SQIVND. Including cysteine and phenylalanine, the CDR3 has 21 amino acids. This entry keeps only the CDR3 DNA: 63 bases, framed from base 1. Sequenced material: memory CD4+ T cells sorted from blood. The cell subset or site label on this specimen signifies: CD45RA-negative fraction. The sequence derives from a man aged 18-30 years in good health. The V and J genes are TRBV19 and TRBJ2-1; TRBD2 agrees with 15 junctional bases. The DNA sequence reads TGTGCCAGTAAGGAGACGATAACCGGGACTAGCGGGAGGAGCTCCTACAATGAGCAGTTCTTC. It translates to CASKETITGTSGRSSYNEQFF.